A selection of T cell receptor beta chains follows, all from one sample in a study of response to subunit inactivated influenza vaccine. TCRdb passed the RT-PCR reads through MiXCR, listing each CDR3 protein once. The table shows 550,000 to 800,000 distinct CDR3 sequences, with approximately 15% occurring only once. The sequencing here drew on PBMCs from blood, taken around two weeks before vaccination. The receptor source for this set is a man aged 50-59 years who received an inactivated influenza vaccine. Both conserved end residues are part of each CDR3. D genes are given only for firm matches. Size is stated for part of the rows, as once, few or many counts, or as a class when the clone is expanded.

j_call d_call clone_size v_call cdr3_aa cdr3_nt
TRBJ1-2 TRBD1 many TRBV15 CATSRRATGTYGYTF TGTGCCACCAGCAGAAGAGCGACAGGGACCTATGGCTACACCTTC
TRBJ2-1 - - TRBV27 CASSLFSHNEQFF TGTGCCAGCAGTTTATTTTCCCACAATGAGCAGTTCTTC
TRBJ1-2 - - TRBV27 CASSPLGKDYGYTF TGTGCCAGCAGCCCCCTCGGGAAGGACTATGGCTACACCTTC
TRBJ2-1 TRBD1 many TRBV6-2/TRBV6-3 CAIGQVPNEQFF TGTGCCATCGGACAGGTCCCCAATGAGCAGTTCTTC
TRBJ2-2 - few TRBV7-8 CASSLLQEGFGELFF TGTGCCAGCAGCCTATTACAGGAGGGCTTCGGGGAGCTGTTTTTT
TRBJ2-2 - few TRBV6-2/TRBV6-3 CASSYSAGSGELFF TGTGCCAGCAGTTACTCTGCCGGATCCGGGGAGCTGTTTTTT
TRBJ2-2 - few TRBV7-9 CASSHTRGINTGELFF TGTGCCAGCAGCCATACCAGGGGAATTAACACCGGGGAGCTGTTTTTT
TRBJ2-7 - - TRBV7-9 CASSLLHSSLGEQYF TGTGCCAGCAGCTTATTACACTCAAGTCTAGGCGAGCAGTACTTC
TRBJ2-2 TRBD2 once TRBV2 CASSTTSGGPNTGELFF TGTGCCAGCAGTACGACTAGCGGGGGGCCGAACACCGGGGAGCTGTTTTTT
TRBJ2-7 - - TRBV28 CASSARGEQYF TGTGCCAGCTCGGCGCGGGGAGAGCAGTACTTC
TRBJ1-2 - - TRBV6-1 CASRKGDGAGNYGYTF TGTGCCAGCAGAAAAGGGGACGGAGCTGGGAACTATGGCTACACCTTC
TRBJ2-5 TRBD1 few TRBV20-1 CSASQDRGLQETQYF TGCAGTGCTTCCCAAGACAGGGGGCTCCAAGAGACCCAGTACTTC
TRBJ2-5 TRBD2 - TRBV5-1 CASSRPSRTSGYQETQYF TGCGCCAGCAGCCGCCCCTCCCGGACTAGCGGCTACCAAGAGACCCAGTACTTC
TRBJ1-2 - - TRBV14 CASSQERQVTFGYTF TGTGCCAGCAGCCAAGAACGACAGGTTACATTTGGCTACACCTTC
TRBJ2-2 - - TRBV4-3 CASSQELAKGTGELFF TGCGCCAGCAGCCAAGAACTTGCAAAGGGAACCGGGGAGCTGTTTTTT
TRBJ2-1 - - TRBV7-9 CASSLSQRSSYNEQFF TGTGCCAGCAGCTTAAGCCAAAGAAGCTCCTACAATGAGCAGTTCTTC
TRBJ2-6 - few TRBV7-9 CASSLQGGGANVLTF TGTGCCAGCAGCTTACAGGGTGGTGGGGCCAACGTCCTGACTTTC
TRBJ2-7 TRBD1 few TRBV12-3/TRBV12-4 CASSLGQPPSGQYF TGTGCCAGCAGTTTGGGACAGCCCCCGTCCGGGCAGTACTTC
TRBJ2-6 - - TRBV5-1 CASSLAPRRSGANVLTF TGCGCCAGCAGCTTGGCTCCTCGCCGGTCTGGGGCCAACGTCCTGACTTTC
TRBJ2-7 TRBD1 - TRBV20-1 CSATTGAKGEQYF TGCAGTGCCACAACAGGGGCGAAAGGCGAGCAGTACTTC
TRBJ1-6 TRBD1 - TRBV6-1 CASSQIHGTVNNSPLHF TGTGCCAGCAGTCAAATCCACGGGACAGTAAATAATTCACCCCTCCACTTT
TRBJ1-2 - many TRBV12-3/TRBV12-4 CASSFSGDYGYTF TGTGCCAGCAGCTTTTCGGGGGACTATGGCTACACCTTC
TRBJ2-5 TRBD1 few TRBV6-6 CASRTGQETQYF TGTGCCAGCAGGACAGGGCAAGAGACCCAGTACTTC
TRBJ2-3 TRBD1 few TRBV5-5 CASSLEGWTGPTDTQYF TGTGCCAGCAGCTTGGAGGGTTGGACAGGCCCCACAGATACGCAGTATTTT
TRBJ2-5 TRBD2 few TRBV6-1 CASRGQSGRLETQYF TGTGCCAGCAGAGGACAGAGCGGGAGATTGGAGACCCAGTACTTC
TRBJ1-2 - few TRBV24-1 CATRSGTNYGYTF TGTGCCACCCGCTCTGGGACCAACTATGGCTACACCTTC